This paragraph reports one T cell receptor beta chain. Its antigen is unknown. Treatment of the sample: around 19 received Ad26.COV2.S at low or high dose, single or two shots; 5 received placebo; per-sample allocation not given. Collection of samples fell on day 63 after the first vaccine or placebo injection. The sample comes from a study of Ad26.COV2.S vaccination and SARS-CoV-2 variants. Study information: Donor was one of the participants in the Ad26.COV2.S arm of the COV1001 trial. Administration of Ad26.COV2.S was intramuscular, either once or twice 56 days apart. Whole-study results and caveats: It was vaccine recipients, not placebo recipients, who had the higher spike-specific TCR breadth. Vaccinees and placebo recipients showed similar non-spike TCR breadth.

Generated by immunoSEQ multiplex PCR, the TCRdb table keeps only in-frame clones and is missing some. The sample lists about 400,000 clones; 70% to 90% were seen once. The CDR3 sequence is 13 residues long. V gave up 2 bases and J gave up 8 bases, with 12 bases separating them. CDR1 GTSNPN and CDR2 SVGIG come from the germline V gene (reference sequence). The J gene is TRBJ1-4, the V gene TRBV30; D possibly corresponds to TRBD1 (6 bases). The clonotype comes from a person aged 18-65 years who received the Ad26.COV2.S COVID-19 vaccine or a placebo. The sequences come from peripheral blood, collected in a trial of Ad26.COV2.S vaccine versus placebo. This CDR3 is CAWSQKTGEKLFF. The CDR3 DNA reads as TGTGCCTGGAGTCAAAAAACAGGGGAAAAACTGTTTTTT.